These T cell receptor beta chains were read from a single sample in a study of response to subunit inactivated influenza vaccine. TCRdb passed the RT-PCR reads through MiXCR, listing each CDR3 protein once. The top ten clones hold 11% of a sample with about 780,000 distinct CDR3 sequences, about 18% of them seen once. This material consisted of PBMCs from blood, taken roughly 5 days after vaccination. These receptors all stem from a man between 45 and 60 years old who received an inactivated influenza vaccine. Each CDR3 is given with its conserved first and last residue. The D gene is left open where the match is weak. Rows give clone size only sometimes, using once, few, many, or a class for an expanded clone.

cdr3_aa cdr3_nt d_call j_call v_call clone_size
CASSYGTEAFF TGTGCCAGCAGTTACGGGACTGAAGCTTTCTTT . TRBJ1-1 TRBV6-5 many
CASSQVGEQGRDF TGTGCCAGCAGCCAGGTGGGAGAACAGGGTAGGGACTTC . TRBJ2-4 TRBV4-2 few
CASSWTGGAVREQYF TGTGCCAGCAGCTGGACAGGGGGAGCGGTCCGGGAGCAGTACTTC TRBD1 TRBJ2-7 TRBV12-3/TRBV12-4 few
CSITEGGYEQYF TGCAGCATTACCGAGGGGGGCTACGAGCAGTACTTC . TRBJ2-7 TRBV29-1 many
CASTRQGANEQFF TGTGCCAGCACTCGACAGGGGGCTAATGAGCAGTTCTTC TRBD1 TRBJ2-1 TRBV28 .
CASSVSSQGARGANVLTF TGTGCCAGCAGCGTAAGTTCACAGGGGGCGCGAGGGGCCAACGTCCTGACTTTC TRBD1 TRBJ2-6 TRBV9 .
CASSPPRQGTIYNEQFF TGTGCCAGCAGTCCCCCACGACAGGGGACCATCTACAATGAGCAGTTCTTC TRBD1 TRBJ2-1 TRBV28 .
CSGNRGNNEQFF TGCAGCGGCAACAGGGGGAACAATGAGCAGTTCTTC TRBD1 TRBJ2-1 TRBV29-1 .
CASRRSGREDTQYF TGTGCCAGCAGACGCAGCGGGAGGGAAGATACGCAGTATTTT TRBD2 TRBJ2-3 TRBV7-2 many
CASRPDRGLHEQFF TGTGCCAGCAGGCCGGACAGGGGGCTACATGAGCAGTTCTTC TRBD1 TRBJ2-1 TRBV6-1 .
CASYRNEQFF TGTGCCAGCTATAGGAATGAGCAGTTCTTC . TRBJ2-1 TRBV7-9 .
CSARAGTSGFNEQFF TGCAGTGCTAGAGCGGGGACTAGCGGGTTCAATGAGCAGTTCTTC TRBD2 TRBJ2-1 TRBV20-1 .
CAISEFDSVNQPQHF TGTGCCATCAGTGAGTTCGACAGTGTTAATCAGCCCCAGCATTTT . TRBJ1-5 TRBV10-3 .
CSVGSATGELFF TGCAGCGTGGGGTCGGCAACCGGGGAGCTGTTTTTT . TRBJ2-2 TRBV29-1 few
CASSVGQGGYEQYF TGTGCCAGCAGCGTAGGACAGGGGGGGTACGAGCAGTACTTC TRBD1 TRBJ2-7 TRBV9 many
CASSQLWAYNEQFF TGTGCCAGCAGCCAGCTGTGGGCCTACAATGAGCAGTTCTTC . TRBJ2-1 TRBV3-1 .
CASSPSGGGEKLFF TGTGCCAGCAGCCCAAGTGGGGGAGGCGAAAAACTGTTTTTT . TRBJ1-4 TRBV7-9 few
CSVASPGATRETQYF TGCAGTGTTGCATCTCCAGGGGCCACGCGAGAGACCCAGTACTTC . TRBJ2-5 TRBV20-1 .
CASSLDLSGNEQFF TGTGCCAGCAGCTTAGATTTGAGTGGCAATGAGCAGTTCTTC . TRBJ2-1 TRBV7-9 few
CASSEVRTGGTYEQYF TGTGCCAGCAGCGAGGTTCGGACAGGTGGAACCTACGAGCAGTACTTC TRBD1 TRBJ2-7 TRBV28 .
CASRTVGQGGYEQYF TGTGCCAGCAGGACTGTCGGGCAGGGTGGCTACGAGCAGTACTTC . TRBJ2-7 TRBV6-1 .
CASSARTGQAGELFF TGTGCCAGCAGTGCGCGGACAGGCCAGGCCGGGGAGCTGTTTTTT TRBD1 TRBJ2-2 TRBV12-3/TRBV12-4 many
CASSPNPRGKLYEQYF TGTGCCAGCAGCCCCAATCCGCGCGGAAAATTGTACGAGCAGTACTTC . TRBJ2-7 TRBV7-9 .
CASTLRSSYNEQFF TGTGCCAGCACCCTAAGGAGCTCCTACAATGAGCAGTTCTTC . TRBJ2-1 TRBV12-3/TRBV12-4 few
CASSRGYGYGYTF TGCGCCAGCAGCCGGGGCTACGGCTATGGCTACACCTTC . TRBJ1-2 TRBV4-3 few
CASSLEASGGPNTGELFF TGTGCCAGCAGCTTAGAGGCTAGCGGGGGGCCGAACACCGGGGAGCTGTTTTTT TRBD2 TRBJ2-2 TRBV7-6 .
CASSLGLAGANVLTF TGTGCCAGCAGCTTAGGACTGGCTGGGGCCAACGTCCTGACTTTC . TRBJ2-6 TRBV12-3/TRBV12-4 .
CASSLWGTANEQFF TGTGCCAGCAGTTTATGGGGGACCGCCAATGAGCAGTTCTTC . TRBJ2-1 TRBV28 few
CASSRQRYYGYTF TGTGCCAGCAGCCGACAGAGATACTATGGCTACACCTTC . TRBJ1-2 TRBV12-3/TRBV12-4 many
CASITGLSTGELFF TGTGCCAGCATCACCGGGCTTAGCACCGGGGAGCTGTTTTTT . TRBJ2-2 TRBV12-3/TRBV12-4 few
CASSEAGHRTIGYGYTF TGTGCCAGCAGTGAAGCCGGACATAGGACCATTGGCTATGGCTACACCTTC . TRBJ1-2 TRBV6-1 .
CSARPTGNEKLFF TGCAGTGCTAGACCCACAGGGAATGAAAAACTGTTTTTT . TRBJ1-4 TRBV20-1 few
CASEMTGPNEQFF TGTGCCAGCGAAATGACAGGGCCAAATGAGCAGTTCTTC TRBD1 TRBJ2-1 TRBV5-6 .
CASSQTVDAGEGNEQFF TGTGCCAGCAGCCAGACTGTAGACGCGGGGGAGGGGAATGAGCAGTTCTTC TRBD2 TRBJ2-1 TRBV3-1 .
CASSWGQQMNTEAFF TGTGCCAGCAGCTGGGGACAGCAAATGAACACTGAAGCTTTCTTT TRBD1 TRBJ1-1 TRBV5-5 .
CAISATSTDTQYF TGTGCCATCAGTGCGACTAGCACAGATACGCAGTATTTT . TRBJ2-3 TRBV10-3 few
CSARALGYYGYTF TGCAGTGCTAGAGCGCTGGGGTACTATGGCTACACCTTC . TRBJ1-2 TRBV20-1 .
CASIKEGQIKMEQYF TGTGCCAGCATTAAAGAAGGACAAATAAAAATGGAGCAGTACTTC . TRBJ2-7 TRBV7-9 few
CSATLRQGKNIQYF TGCAGTGCTACCCTGCGACAGGGGAAAAACATTCAGTACTTC TRBD1 TRBJ2-4 TRBV20-1 .
CASSVGNRDNEQFF TGTGCCAGCAGCGTCGGCAACAGGGACAATGAGCAGTTCTTC . TRBJ2-1 TRBV9 .
CATSDTGQGNTGELFF TGTGCCACCAGTGACACGGGACAGGGGAACACCGGGGAGCTGTTTTTT TRBD1 TRBJ2-2 TRBV24-1 few
CASSEGAGLQPQHF TGTGCCAGCAGCGAGGGGGCAGGGCTTCAGCCCCAGCATTTT TRBD1 TRBJ1-5 TRBV9 .
CAISWSTDTQYF TGTGCCATCAGTTGGAGCACAGATACGCAGTATTTT . TRBJ2-3 TRBV10-3 many
CSVLAQRANNEQFF TGCAGCGTCCTGGCTCAGCGGGCTAACAATGAGCAGTTCTTC . TRBJ2-1 TRBV29-1 few
CASSLLSPRQPNTEAFF TGTGCCAGCAGCCTCCTCAGCCCCCGACAGCCGAACACTGAAGCTTTCTTT . TRBJ1-1 TRBV11-2 few
CAIAGAAGQSYNEQFF TGTGCCATCGCGGGGGCAGCGGGCCAGTCCTACAATGAGCAGTTCTTC . TRBJ2-1 TRBV10-3 .
CASSYRWTSGRQETQYF TGTGCCAGCAGTTACCGTTGGACTAGCGGGAGGCAAGAGACCCAGTACTTC TRBD2 TRBJ2-5 TRBV6-5 few
CASSAEVSGRVPGNEQFF TGTGCCAGCAGCGCGGAGGTTAGCGGGAGGGTGCCGGGTAATGAGCAGTTCTTC TRBD2 TRBJ2-1 TRBV9 .
CASSPGVGLAKNIQYF TGTGCCAGCAGCCCTGGGGTAGGGCTAGCCAAAAACATTCAGTACTTC . TRBJ2-4 TRBV25-1 many
CSVQIQRGREQYF TGCAGTGTCCAGATCCAGCGGGGGCGGGAGCAGTACTTC TRBD2 TRBJ2-7 TRBV20-1 .
CSVEGTGGPYEQYF TGCAGCGTTGAAGGTACTGGGGGGCCCTACGAGCAGTACTTC . TRBJ2-7 TRBV29-1 many
CASSYGAQETQYF TGTGCCAGCAGTTATGGGGCCCAAGAGACCCAGTACTTC . TRBJ2-5 TRBV6-5 many
CAWKPGGGRGLYEQYF TGTGCCTGGAAGCCCGGTGGCGGGAGGGGTCTTTACGAGCAGTACTTC TRBD2 TRBJ2-7 TRBV30 .
CSARDRSGRVETQYF TGCAGTGCTAGAGATAGAAGCGGGAGAGTAGAGACCCAGTACTTC TRBD2 TRBJ2-5 TRBV20-1 few
CSAKLAGGIQETQYF TGCAGTGCTAAGCTAGCGGGAGGGATCCAAGAGACCCAGTACTTC TRBD2 TRBJ2-5 TRBV20-1 .